Listed below are T cell receptor beta chains from one sample, sequenced in a study of blood T cell repertoires in COVID-19. Assay used: immunoSEQ multiplex PCR; TCRdb lists only in-frame clones, some missing. The repertoire holds about 190,000 clones, with 70% to 85% as singletons. The sample comprised peripheral blood. The receptors originated from a woman between 45 and 60 years old with acute or convalescent COVID-19. Both conserved end residues are part of each CDR3. A D gene is named only where the DNA matches it firmly. Part of the rows lack a size; the others show once, few, many or a class for expanded clones.

CDR3 DNA: TGTGCCAGCAGATCTATCAATGAGCAGTTCTTC
CDR3 protein: CASRSINEQFF
V gene: TRBV12-3/TRBV12-4
J gene: TRBJ2-1
clone size: -
D gene: -

CDR3 DNA: TGTGCCAGCAGCTTGGGACAGGGTGGCACAGATACGCAGTATTTT
CDR3 protein: CASSLGQGGTDTQYF
V gene: TRBV5-4
J gene: TRBJ2-3
clone size: -
D gene: TRBD1

CDR3 DNA: TGCAGCGTTGGAGGGTATCCTACAGATGAGCAGTTCTTC
CDR3 protein: CSVGGYPTDEQFF
V gene: TRBV29-1
J gene: TRBJ2-1
clone size: -
D gene: -

CDR3 DNA: TGTGCCAGCAGTTGGACTAGCGGGAGTAGAGCCGCACACAATGAGCAGTTCTTC
CDR3 protein: CASSWTSGSRAAHNEQFF
V gene: TRBV11-2
J gene: TRBJ2-1
clone size: few
D gene: TRBD2

CDR3 DNA: TGTGCCAGCAGTGAAAATCAGCGGGGAACAGATACGCAGTATTTT
CDR3 protein: CASSENQRGTDTQYF
V gene: TRBV6-1
J gene: TRBJ2-3
clone size: -
D gene: TRBD2

CDR3 DNA: TGTGCCAGCTCACCTGACCCAGGGATGCCAGAGACCCAGTACTTC
CDR3 protein: CASSPDPGMPETQYF
V gene: TRBV18
J gene: TRBJ2-5
clone size: -
D gene: -

CDR3 DNA: TGTGCCAGCAGACTAACAGGGGGGGATAGCAATCAGCCCCAGCATTTT
CDR3 protein: CASRLTGGDSNQPQHF
V gene: TRBV2
J gene: TRBJ1-5
clone size: -
D gene: TRBD1

CDR3 DNA: TGTGCCAGCAGTGAACAGGGGAATGAAAAACTGTTTTTT
CDR3 protein: CASSEQGNEKLFF
V gene: TRBV6-1
J gene: TRBJ1-4
clone size: -
D gene: -

CDR3 DNA: TGTGCCAGCAGCCCCCCTAGGAATAGCGGGAGGGGTTACGAGCAGTACTTC
CDR3 protein: CASSPPRNSGRGYEQYF
V gene: TRBV11-2
J gene: TRBJ2-7
clone size: -
D gene: TRBD2

CDR3 DNA: TGTGCCAGCAGCAACAAACACGACAGGGACACTGAAGCTTTCTTT
CDR3 protein: CASSNKHDRDTEAFF
V gene: TRBV21-1
J gene: TRBJ1-1
clone size: few
D gene: -

CDR3 DNA: TGTGCCAGCAGCCCTAGCGCGTTATACTCCTACGAGCAGTACTTC
CDR3 protein: CASSPSALYSYEQYF
V gene: TRBV4-2
J gene: TRBJ2-7
clone size: few
D gene: -

CDR3 DNA: TGCAGCGCCGGGGACTACGAGCAGTACTTC
CDR3 protein: CSAGDYEQYF
V gene: TRBV29-1
J gene: TRBJ2-7
clone size: -
D gene: -

CDR3 DNA: TGTGCCAGCAGTTCGTCAGGGGGTTCGGACACTGAAGCTTTCTTT
CDR3 protein: CASSSSGGSDTEAFF
V gene: TRBV6-2/TRBV6-3
J gene: TRBJ1-1
clone size: -
D gene: TRBD1

CDR3 DNA: TGCGCCAGCAGCCTCCGGACAGGGGATAATTCACCCCTCCACTTT
CDR3 protein: CASSLRTGDNSPLHF
V gene: TRBV4-1
J gene: TRBJ1-6
clone size: -
D gene: TRBD1

CDR3 DNA: TGCGCCAGCAGTGAGACGAGGCTTAGCAATGAGCAGTTCTTC
CDR3 protein: CASSETRLSNEQFF
V gene: TRBV10-1
J gene: TRBJ2-1
clone size: -
D gene: -

CDR3 DNA: TGTGCCAGCAGCCACCCCGGGATGTCACAGTTCTTC
CDR3 protein: CASSHPGMSQFF
V gene: TRBV14
J gene: TRBJ2-1
clone size: -
D gene: -

CDR3 DNA: TGTGCCAGCACTGAACAGGGAGGCCTACGTGGCTACACCTTC
CDR3 protein: CASTEQGGLRGYTF
V gene: TRBV2
J gene: TRBJ1-2
clone size: -
D gene: -